These T cell receptor beta chains were read from a single sample in a study of regulatory T cells in long-lasting Graves disease. TCRdb called the multiplex PCR reads again in MiXCR, with one record for every CDR3 protein. This sample carries approximately 350,000 distinct CDR3 sequences, about 23% of them seen once, and the ten largest clones take approximately 30%. The starting material was peripheral blood mononuclear cells (PBMCs), obtained when the disease was refractory, from a patient treated with antithyroid drugs. The receptors shown here come from a middle-aged woman with Graves disease. Each CDR3 is given with its conserved first and last residue. D genes are given only for firm matches. The size field is filled for only some rows; it gives once, few, many or a size class.

once	TRBV6-5	-	TRBJ2-2	TGTGCCAGCAGTTACGGACAGAGGGACACCGGGGAGCTGTTTTTT	CASSYGQRDTGELFF
many	TRBV2	-	TRBJ2-2	TGTGCCAGCAGTGAATATGGGGTCCCCAACACCGGGGAGCTGTTTTTT	CASSEYGVPNTGELFF
many	TRBV12-3/TRBV12-4	TRBD1	TRBJ2-2	TGTGCCAGCAGTGGACAGGGTGCGGACACCGGGGAGCTGTTTTTT	CASSGQGADTGELFF
many	TRBV28	-	TRBJ2-7	TGTGCCAGCAGTTTAGGTTCCCAGGGAAGCTACGAGCAGTACTTC	CASSLGSQGSYEQYF
many	TRBV6-1	TRBD2	TRBJ2-7	TGTGCCAGCAGTGTTTTCGCGGGAGTGGGCGAGCAGTACTTC	CASSVFAGVGEQYF
many	TRBV29-1	-	TRBJ1-1	TGCAGCGTTGAAGGGGACGCTGAAGCTTTCTTT	CSVEGDAEAFF
-	TRBV19	TRBD2	TRBJ2-2	TGTGCCAGTAGTAAAGCGGGAGTCACCGGGGAGCTGTTTTTT	CASSKAGVTGELFF
-	TRBV15	-	TRBJ1-6	TGTGCCACCAGGGGTCAAGGCAATAATTCACCCCTCCACTTT	CATRGQGNNSPLHF
-	TRBV24-1	-	TRBJ2-2	TGTGCCACCAGTGATTTGGCCCAGAACACCGGGGAGCTGTTTTTT	CATSDLAQNTGELFF
once	TRBV28	TRBD1	TRBJ2-1	TGTGCCAGCAGAACCGGGACAGGGGGCCTGGGAACCTACAATGAGCAGTTCTTC	CASRTGTGGLGTYNEQFF
few	TRBV14	TRBD1	TRBJ1-1	TGTGCCAGCAGCCCTTGGACAGGTTTGGCTGAAGCTTTTTTT	CASSPWTGLAEAFF
few	TRBV30	-	TRBJ1-1	TGTGCCTGGAGTTATGGGTCCCCCTTGAACACTGAAGCTTTCTTT	CAWSYGSPLNTEAFF
-	TRBV27	TRBD2	TRBJ2-1	TGTGCCAGCAGTTTGACTAGCGGGAGTGGGTACAATGAGCAGTTCTTC	CASSLTSGSGYNEQFF
-	TRBV27	-	TRBJ2-2	TGTGCCAGCAGTATCGCCCCGGGGCCCGGGGAGCTGTTTTTT	CASSIAPGPGELFF
-	TRBV29-1	-	TRBJ1-1	TGCAGCGTTGAAGGAGGAGGTGGAGCTTTCTTT	CSVEGGGGAFF